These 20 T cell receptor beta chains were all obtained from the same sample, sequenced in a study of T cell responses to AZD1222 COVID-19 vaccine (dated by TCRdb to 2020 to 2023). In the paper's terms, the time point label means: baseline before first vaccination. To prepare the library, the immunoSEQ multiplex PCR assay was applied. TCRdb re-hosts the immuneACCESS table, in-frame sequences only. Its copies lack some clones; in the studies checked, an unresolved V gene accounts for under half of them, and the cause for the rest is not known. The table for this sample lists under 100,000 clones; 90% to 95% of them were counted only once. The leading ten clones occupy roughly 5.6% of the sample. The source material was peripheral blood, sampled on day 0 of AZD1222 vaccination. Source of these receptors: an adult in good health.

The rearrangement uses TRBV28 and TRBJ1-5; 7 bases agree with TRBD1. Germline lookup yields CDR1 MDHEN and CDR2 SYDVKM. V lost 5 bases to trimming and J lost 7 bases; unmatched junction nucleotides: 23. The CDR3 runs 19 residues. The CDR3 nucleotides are TGTGCCAGCAGTCAATTGCGGGACAGCGGCGTCCAACTCGGGCAGCCCCAGCATTTT. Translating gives CASSQLRDSGVQLGQPQHF.

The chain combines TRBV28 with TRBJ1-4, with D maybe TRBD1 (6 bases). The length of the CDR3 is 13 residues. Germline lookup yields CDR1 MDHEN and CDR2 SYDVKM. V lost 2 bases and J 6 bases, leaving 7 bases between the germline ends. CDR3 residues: CASSLRQDEKLFF. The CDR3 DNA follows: TGTGCCAGCAGTTTAAGACAGGATGAAAAACTGTTTTTT. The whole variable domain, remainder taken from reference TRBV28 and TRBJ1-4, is DVKVTQSSRYLVKRTGEKVFLECVQDMDHENMFWYRQDPGLGLRLIYFSYDVKMKEKGDIPEGYSVSREKKERFSLILESASTNQTSMYLCASSLRQDEKLFFGSGTQLSVL.

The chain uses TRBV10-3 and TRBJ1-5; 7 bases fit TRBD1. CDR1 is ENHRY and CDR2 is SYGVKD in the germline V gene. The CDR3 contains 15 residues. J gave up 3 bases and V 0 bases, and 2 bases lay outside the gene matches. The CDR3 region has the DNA TGTGCCATCAGTGAGTCAGGGACAGTCAATCAGCCCCAGCATTTT. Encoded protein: CAISESGTVNQPQHF.

In nucleotides, the CDR3 is TGTGCCACCAGTGAGGCGGGAGGCACAGATACGCAGTATTTT. It translates to CATSEAGGTDTQYF. The chain couples TRBV24-1 to TRBJ2-3, with TRBD2 matching over 7 bases. Germline V gene sequence: CDR1 KGHDR, CDR2 SFDVKD. With V trimmed by 4 bases and J by 1 base, 1 base remained unmatched. CDR3 size: 14 residues.

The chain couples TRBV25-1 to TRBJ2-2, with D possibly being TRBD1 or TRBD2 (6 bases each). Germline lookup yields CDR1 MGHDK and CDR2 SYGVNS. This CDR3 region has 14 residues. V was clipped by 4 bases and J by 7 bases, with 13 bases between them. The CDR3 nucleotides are TGTGCCAGCAGTGCACAGGGCGGGGTCGGGGAGCTGTTTTTT. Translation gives CASSAQGGVGELFF.

This CDR3 is CASTIQTGGTTF. As DNA, the CDR3 is TGTGCCAGCACCATCCAGACAGGGGGAACGACCTTC. The chain has TRBV12-3 or TRBV12-4 and TRBJ1-2, with TRBD1 identical over 9 bases. The CDR3 loop spans 12 amino acids. Trimming cost V 7 bases and J 14 bases; bases outside gene matches: 11.

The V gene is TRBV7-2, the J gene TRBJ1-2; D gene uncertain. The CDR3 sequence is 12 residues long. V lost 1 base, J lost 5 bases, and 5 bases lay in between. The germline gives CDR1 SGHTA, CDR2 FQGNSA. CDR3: CASSLDGYGYTF. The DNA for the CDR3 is TGTGCCAGCAGCTTAGACGGATATGGCTACACCTTC.

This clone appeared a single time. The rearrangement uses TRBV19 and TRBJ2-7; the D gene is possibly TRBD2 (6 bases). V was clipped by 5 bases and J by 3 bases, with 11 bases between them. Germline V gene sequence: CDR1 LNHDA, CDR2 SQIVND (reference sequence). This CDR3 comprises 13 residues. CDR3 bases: TGTGCCAGTAGTCGCGAGGAGGGCTACGAGCAGTACTTC. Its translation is CASSREEGYEQYF. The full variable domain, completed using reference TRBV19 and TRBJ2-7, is DGGITQSPKYLFRKEGQNVTLSCEQNLNHDAMYWYRQDPGQGLRLIYYSQIVNDFQKGDIAEGYSVSREKKESFPLTVTSAQKNPTAFYLCASSREEGYEQYFGPGTRLTVT.

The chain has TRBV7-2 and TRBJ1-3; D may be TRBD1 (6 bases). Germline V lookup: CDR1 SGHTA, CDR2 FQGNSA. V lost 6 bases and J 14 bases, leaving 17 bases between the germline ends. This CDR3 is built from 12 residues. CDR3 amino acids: CASRLDPGALYF. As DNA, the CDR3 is TGTGCCAGCAGGTTGGACCCAGGGGCCCTATATTTT.

CDR3 region: CASSLIDRTSGNTIYF. The DNA of the CDR3 is TGTGCCAGCAGTTTGATCGACAGGACCTCTGGAAACACCATATATTTT. The chain links TRBV6-5 to TRBJ1-3, with D possibly being TRBD1 (6 bases). Germline V CDR1 and CDR2: MNHEY, SVGAGI. CDR3 length equals 16 residues. V was clipped by 4 bases and J by 0 bases, with 13 bases between them.

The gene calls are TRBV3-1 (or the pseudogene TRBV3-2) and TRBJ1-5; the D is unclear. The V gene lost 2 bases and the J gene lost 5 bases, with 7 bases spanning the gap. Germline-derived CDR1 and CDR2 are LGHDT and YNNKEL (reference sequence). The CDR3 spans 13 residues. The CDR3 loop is CASSQSMYQPQHF. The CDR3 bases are TGTGCCAGCAGCCAAAGTATGTATCAGCCCCAGCATTTT.

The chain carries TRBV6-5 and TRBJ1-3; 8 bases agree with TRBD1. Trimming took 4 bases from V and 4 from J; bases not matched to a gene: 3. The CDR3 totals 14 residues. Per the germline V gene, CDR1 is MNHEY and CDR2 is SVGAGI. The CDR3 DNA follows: TGTGCCAGCAGTTCTCAGGGGGCAGGAAACACCATATATTTT. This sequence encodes CASSSQGAGNTIYF.

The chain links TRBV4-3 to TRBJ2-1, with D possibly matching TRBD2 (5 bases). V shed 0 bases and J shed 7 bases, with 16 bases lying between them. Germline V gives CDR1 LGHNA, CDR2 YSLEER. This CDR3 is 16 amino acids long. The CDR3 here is CASSQDPGLIANEQFF. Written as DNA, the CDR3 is TGCGCCAGCAGCCAAGATCCGGGTTTGATAGCGAATGAGCAGTTCTTC.

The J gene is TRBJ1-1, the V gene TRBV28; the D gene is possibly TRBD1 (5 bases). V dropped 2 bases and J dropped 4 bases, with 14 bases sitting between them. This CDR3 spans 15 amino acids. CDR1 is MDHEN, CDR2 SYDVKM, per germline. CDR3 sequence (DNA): TGTGCCAGCAGTTTACATGGGACGGTTGGCACTGAAGCTTTCTTT. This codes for CASSLHGTVGTEAFF.

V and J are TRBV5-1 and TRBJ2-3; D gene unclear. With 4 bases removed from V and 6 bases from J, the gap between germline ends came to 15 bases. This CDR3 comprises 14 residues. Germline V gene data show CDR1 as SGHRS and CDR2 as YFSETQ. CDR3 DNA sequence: TGCGCCAGCAGCCCGAGGACGCCCCCCGATACGCAGTATTTT. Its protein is CASSPRTPPDTQYF.

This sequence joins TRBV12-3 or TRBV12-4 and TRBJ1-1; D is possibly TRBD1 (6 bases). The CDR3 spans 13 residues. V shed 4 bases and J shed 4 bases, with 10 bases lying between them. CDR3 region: CASSYQGGTEAFF. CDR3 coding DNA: TGTGCCAGCAGTTACCAAGGGGGCACTGAAGCTTTCTTT.

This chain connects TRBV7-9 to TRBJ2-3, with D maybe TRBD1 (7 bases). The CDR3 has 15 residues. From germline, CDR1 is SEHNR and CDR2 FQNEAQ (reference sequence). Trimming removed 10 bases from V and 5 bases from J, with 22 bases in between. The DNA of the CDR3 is TGTGCCACCCCCAGGGGGGTGGGGTCCATAGATACGCAGTATTTT. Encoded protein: CATPRGVGSIDTQYF.

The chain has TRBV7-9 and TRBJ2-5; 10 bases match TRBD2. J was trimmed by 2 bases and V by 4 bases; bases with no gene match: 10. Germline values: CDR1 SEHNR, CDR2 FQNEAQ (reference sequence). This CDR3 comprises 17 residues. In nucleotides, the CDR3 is TGTGCCAGCAGCTCGGGGATAGCGGGGGGATATCAAGAGACCCAGTACTTC. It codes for CASSSGIAGGYQETQYF.

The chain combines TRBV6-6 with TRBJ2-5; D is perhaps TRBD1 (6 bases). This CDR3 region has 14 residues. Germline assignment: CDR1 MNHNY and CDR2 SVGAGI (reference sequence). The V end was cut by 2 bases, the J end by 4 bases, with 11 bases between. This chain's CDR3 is CASSYEGTRETQYF. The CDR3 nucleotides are TGTGCCAGCAGTTACGAAGGGACAAGAGAGACCCAGTACTTC.

CDR3 nucleotides: TGTGCCAGCCAACTGTGGACAGGGGTCACTGAAGCTTTCTTT. This sequence encodes CASQLWTGVTEAFF. The rearrangement uses TRBV18 and TRBJ1-1; 9 bases match TRBD1. The CDR3 loop spans 14 amino acids. The V gene's germline CDR1 is KGHSH and CDR2 LQKENI. V gave up 8 bases and J gave up 4 bases; unmatched junction bases: 8.